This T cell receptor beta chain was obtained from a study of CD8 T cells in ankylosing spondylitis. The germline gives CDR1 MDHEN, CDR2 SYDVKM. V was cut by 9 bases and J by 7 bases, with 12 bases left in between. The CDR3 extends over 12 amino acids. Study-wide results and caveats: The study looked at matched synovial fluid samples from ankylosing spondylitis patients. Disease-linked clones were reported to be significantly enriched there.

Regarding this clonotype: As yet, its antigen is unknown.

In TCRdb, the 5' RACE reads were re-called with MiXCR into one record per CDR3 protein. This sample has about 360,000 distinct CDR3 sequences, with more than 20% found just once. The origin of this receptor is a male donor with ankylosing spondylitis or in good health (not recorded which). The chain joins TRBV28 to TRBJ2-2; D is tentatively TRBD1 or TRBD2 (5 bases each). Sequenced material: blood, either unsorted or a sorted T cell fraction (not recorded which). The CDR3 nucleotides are TGTGCCAGTTCGGTGGGGGTCGGGGAGCTGTTTTTT. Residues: CASSVGVGELFF.